The subject of this entry is one T cell receptor beta chain. Its antigen remains unknown. This entry comes from a study of T cell responses to AZD1222 COVID-19 vaccine. Regarding the study as a whole: Most donors were white British, females outnumbered males, and clonal diversity was possibly underestimated. Vaccine-associated CD4 TCRs ranged over spike, dominating at 160-218 and 743-854.

The junction had 5 bases not matched to a gene; V was cut back by 0 bases and J by 4 bases. Per germline, CDR1 MGHRA and CDR2 YSYEKL. The CDR3 runs 16 residues. Only in-frame clones appear in the TCRdb table, and some are missing; sequencing was by immunoSEQ multiplex PCR. The top ten hold about 2.5% of the sample, which has about 100,000 clones, 87% seen once. The chain recombines TRBV4-1 with TRBJ2-1; 8 bases agree with TRBD2. The source was peripheral blood, collected 28 days after the second AZD1222 dose. This TCR was sampled from an adult who received the AZD1222 COVID-19 vaccine. CDR3 bases: TGCGCCAGCAGCCAAGATTCACTAGCGGAATACAATGAGCAGTTCTTC. Translating it yields CASSQDSLAEYNEQFF.